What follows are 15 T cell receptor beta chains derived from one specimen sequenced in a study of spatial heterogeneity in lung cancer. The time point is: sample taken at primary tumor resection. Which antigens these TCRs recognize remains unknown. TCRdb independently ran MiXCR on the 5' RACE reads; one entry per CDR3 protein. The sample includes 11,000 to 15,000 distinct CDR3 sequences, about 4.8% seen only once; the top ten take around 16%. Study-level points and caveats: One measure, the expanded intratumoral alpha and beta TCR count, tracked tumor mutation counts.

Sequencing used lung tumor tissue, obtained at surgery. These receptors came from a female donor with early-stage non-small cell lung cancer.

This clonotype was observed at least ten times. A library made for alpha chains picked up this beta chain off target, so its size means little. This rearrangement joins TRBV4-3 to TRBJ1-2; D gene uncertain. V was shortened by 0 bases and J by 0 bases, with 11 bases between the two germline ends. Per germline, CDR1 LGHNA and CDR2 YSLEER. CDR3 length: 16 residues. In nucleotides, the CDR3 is TGCGCCAGCAGCCAAGATTTACAGAGAACTAACTATGGCTACACCTTC. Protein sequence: CASSQDLQRTNYGYTF.

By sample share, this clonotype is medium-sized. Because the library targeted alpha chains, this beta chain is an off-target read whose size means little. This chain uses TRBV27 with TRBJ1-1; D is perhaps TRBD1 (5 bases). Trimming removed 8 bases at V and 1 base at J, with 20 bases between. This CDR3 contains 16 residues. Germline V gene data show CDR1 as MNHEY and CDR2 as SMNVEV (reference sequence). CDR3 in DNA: TGTGCCAGCCGGGGCCTGAGCGGGGCAGAGAACACTGAAGCTTTCTTT. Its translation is CASRGLSGAENTEAFF.

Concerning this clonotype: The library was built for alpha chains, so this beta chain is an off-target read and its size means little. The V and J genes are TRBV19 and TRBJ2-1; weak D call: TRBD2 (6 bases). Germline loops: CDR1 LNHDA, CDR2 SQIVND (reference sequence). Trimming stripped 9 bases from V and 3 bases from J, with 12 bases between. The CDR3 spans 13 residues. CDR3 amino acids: CASRGTDYNEQFF. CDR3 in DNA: TGTGCCAGCCGCGGGACGGACTACAATGAGCAGTTCTTC.

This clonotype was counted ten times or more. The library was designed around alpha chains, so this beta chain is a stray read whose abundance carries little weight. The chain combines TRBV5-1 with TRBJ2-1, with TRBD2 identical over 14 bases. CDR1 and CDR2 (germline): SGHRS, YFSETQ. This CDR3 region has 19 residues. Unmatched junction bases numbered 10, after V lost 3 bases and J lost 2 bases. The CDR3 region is CASSYIFMTSGGAYNEQFF. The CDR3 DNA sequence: TGCGCCAGCAGCTACATCTTTATGACTAGCGGGGGGGCCTACAATGAGCAGTTCTTC.

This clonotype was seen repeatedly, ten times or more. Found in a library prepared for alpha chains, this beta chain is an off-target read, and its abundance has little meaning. The CDR3 reads CSVELLAGGAATQYF. The CDR3 bases are TGCAGCGTTGAGCTACTAGCGGGGGGGGCCGCGACGCAGTATTTT. The chain has TRBV29-1 and TRBJ2-3; 13 bases are shared with TRBD2. With V trimmed by 3 bases and J by 9 bases, 9 bases remained unmatched. The CDR3 has 15 residues. Germline V lookup: CDR1 SQVTM, CDR2 ANQGSEA.

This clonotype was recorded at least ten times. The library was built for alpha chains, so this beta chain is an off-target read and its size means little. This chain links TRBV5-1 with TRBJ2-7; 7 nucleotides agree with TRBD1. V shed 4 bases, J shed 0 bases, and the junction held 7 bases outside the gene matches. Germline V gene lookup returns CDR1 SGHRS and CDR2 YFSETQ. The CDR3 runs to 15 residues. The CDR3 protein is CASSRLRGHSYEQYF. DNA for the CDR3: TGCGCCAGCAGCCGTCTTAGGGGGCACTCCTACGAGCAGTACTTC.

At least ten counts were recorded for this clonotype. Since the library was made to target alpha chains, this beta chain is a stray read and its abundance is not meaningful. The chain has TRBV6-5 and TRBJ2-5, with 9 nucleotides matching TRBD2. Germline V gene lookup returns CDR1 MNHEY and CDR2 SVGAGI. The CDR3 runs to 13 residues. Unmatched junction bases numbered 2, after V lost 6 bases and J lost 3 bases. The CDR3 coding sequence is TGTGCCAGCAGCCGGACTAGCGAAGAGACCCAGTACTTC. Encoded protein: CASSRTSEETQYF.

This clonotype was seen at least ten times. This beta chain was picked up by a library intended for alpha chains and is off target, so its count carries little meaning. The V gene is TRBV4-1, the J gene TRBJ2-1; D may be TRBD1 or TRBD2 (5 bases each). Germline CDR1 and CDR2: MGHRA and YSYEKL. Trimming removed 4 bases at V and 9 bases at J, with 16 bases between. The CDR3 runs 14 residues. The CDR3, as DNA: TGCGCCAGCAGCCGGGAAGCCAGGGCGGGTGAGCAGTTCTTC. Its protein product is CASSREARAGEQFF.

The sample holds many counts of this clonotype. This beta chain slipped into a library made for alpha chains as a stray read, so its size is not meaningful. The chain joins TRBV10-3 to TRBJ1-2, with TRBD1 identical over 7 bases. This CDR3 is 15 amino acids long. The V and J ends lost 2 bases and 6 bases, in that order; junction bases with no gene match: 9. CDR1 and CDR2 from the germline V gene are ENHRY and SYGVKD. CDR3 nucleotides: TGTGCCATCAGTGAGGCCGAGGGACAGAGGGATGGCTACACCTTC. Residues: CAISEAEGQRDGYTF.

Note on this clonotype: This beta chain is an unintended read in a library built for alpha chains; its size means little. The CDR3 loop is CSVEEAGVTDTQYF. CDR3 DNA: TGCAGCGTTGAGGAGGCAGGGGTAACAGATACGCAGTATTTT. This chain uses TRBV29-1 with TRBJ2-3; maybe TRBD1 (6 bases). The CDR3 contains 14 residues. V lost 3 bases and J lost 3, with 13 bases in between. From germline, CDR1 is SQVTM and CDR2 ANQGSEA.

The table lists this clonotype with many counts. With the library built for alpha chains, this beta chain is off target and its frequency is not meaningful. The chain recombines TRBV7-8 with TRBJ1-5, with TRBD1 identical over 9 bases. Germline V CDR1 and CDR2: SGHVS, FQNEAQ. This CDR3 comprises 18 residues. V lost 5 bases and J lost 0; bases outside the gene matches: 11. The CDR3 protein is CASSLTGTGPYSNQPQHF. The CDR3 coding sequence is TGTGCCAGCAGCCTGACCGGGACAGGGCCATATAGCAATCAGCCCCAGCATTTT.

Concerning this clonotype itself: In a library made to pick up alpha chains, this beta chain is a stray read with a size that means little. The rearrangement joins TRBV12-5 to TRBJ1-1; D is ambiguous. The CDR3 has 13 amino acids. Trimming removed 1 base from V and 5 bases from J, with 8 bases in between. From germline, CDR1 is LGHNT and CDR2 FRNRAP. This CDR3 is CASGLELGTEAFF. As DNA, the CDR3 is TGTGCTAGTGGTTTGGAACTGGGGACTGAAGCTTTCTTT.

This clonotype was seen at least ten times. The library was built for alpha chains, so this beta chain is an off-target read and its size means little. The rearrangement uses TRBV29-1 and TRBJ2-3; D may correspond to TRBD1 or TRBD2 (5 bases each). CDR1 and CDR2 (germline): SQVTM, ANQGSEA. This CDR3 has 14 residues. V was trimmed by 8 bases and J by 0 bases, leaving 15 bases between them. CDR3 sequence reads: CSLTEGSSTDTQYF. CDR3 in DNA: TGCAGCTTGACAGAGGGTTCTAGCACAGATACGCAGTATTTT.

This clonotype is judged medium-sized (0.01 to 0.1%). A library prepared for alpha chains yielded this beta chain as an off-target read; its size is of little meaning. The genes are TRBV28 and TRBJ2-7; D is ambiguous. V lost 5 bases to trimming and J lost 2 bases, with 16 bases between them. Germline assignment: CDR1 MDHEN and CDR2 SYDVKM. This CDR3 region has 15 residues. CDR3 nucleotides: TGTGCCAGCAGTCCCCCTAGACTGGATACCTACGAGCAGTACTTC. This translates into CASSPPRLDTYEQYF. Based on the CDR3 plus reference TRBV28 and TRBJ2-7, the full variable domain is DVKVTQSSRYLVKRTGEKVFLECVQDMDHENMFWYRQDPGLGLRLIYFSYDVKMKEKGDIPEGYSVSREKKERFSLILESASTNQTSMYLCASSPPRLDTYEQYFGPGTRLTVT.

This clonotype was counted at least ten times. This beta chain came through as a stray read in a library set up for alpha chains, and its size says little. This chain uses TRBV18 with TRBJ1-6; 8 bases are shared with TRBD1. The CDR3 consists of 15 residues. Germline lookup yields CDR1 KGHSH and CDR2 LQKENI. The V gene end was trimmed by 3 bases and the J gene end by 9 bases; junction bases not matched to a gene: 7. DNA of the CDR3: TGTGCCAGCTCACCCGGTGGACAGGGTTTTTCACCCCTCCACTTT. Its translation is CASSPGGQGFSPLHF.